This T cell receptor (beta chain) derives from a study of T cell responses to AZD1222 COVID-19 vaccine (TCRdb year 2021). The study in broad terms: AZD1222 recipients given second doses at about 4 weeks or at about 12 weeks were pooled, since spike-specific TCR depth and breadth were not found to differ between the two schedules. TCR sequencing was performed for roughly 240 trial participants, of whom 207 were given two doses of AZD1222 and some 26 were given two doses of MenACWY control vaccine. Trial participants were enrolled by age into subgroups of 18-55, 56-69 and 70-plus years, and around 140, 26 and 57 TCR-sequenced participants, respectively, were included in these subgroups. Beyond this particular receptor, the publication reports: Conclusions about previously exposed vaccinees are limited because only six or seven AZD1222 recipients were SARS-CoV-2 seropositive at baseline. Vaccine-associated CD4 TCRs spanned the whole spike protein, with dominant responses in regions 160-218 and 743-854. No day 14 peak-response samples were available, so repertoires were characterized only after the peak T cell response. In the small 56-69-year group, the increase in depth fell short of significance, most likely because of low power. Nearly half of unique spike-specific TCRs reportedly recognized epitopes outside regions mutated in the B.1.351 and B.1.1.7 variants. A significant rise in spike-specific TCR breadth and depth was observed after two AZD1222 doses relative to day 0 and relative to MenACWY recipients. Participants were mostly white British, with more females than males. The authors suggested clonal diversity may have been underestimated.

Per the publication, the time point label means: baseline before first vaccination. Vaccinee samples came from UK trials COV001 and COV002, including a single-blind randomized controlled phase 2/3 trial of AZD1222 (ChAdOx1 nCoV-19) in healthy adults. For TCRbeta chain sequencing, PBMC samples from trial participants were taken at day 0 and at day 28 after the second dose. The CDR3 regions of human TCRbeta chains were analyzed by immunosequencing. The authors' analysis ran thus. Repertoire TCRs were checked for matches against a reference library of SARS-CoV-2-specific TCRs that had been generated using the MIRA antigen-specificity platform. Breadth was defined as the fraction of unique TCRs that were SARS-CoV-2-associated, and depth was defined as the fraction of total T cells that were SARS-CoV-2-associated. Each spike-specific TCR was assigned to its reactive spike region and to a CD4 or CD8 class using the MIRA data. Log10-transformed breadth and depth values were compared by one-way ANOVA with Sidak's multiple comparisons tests. TCRdb mirrors the immuneACCESS table, restricted to in-frame sequences. Some clones are absent from its copies; in checked studies, under half trace to an unresolved V gene, and the reason for the others is unknown. From that table come the V and J calls and clone size; the DNA was used to work out D and trimming. The table for this sample lists over 100,000 clones; more than 70% of them were counted only once. The ten largest clones add up to approximately 17% of the sample.

Turning to this clone: Its antigen has not been determined. No base quality values were provided; no much bigger clone lies one nucleotide off.

CDR1 GTSNPN and CDR2 SVGIG are derived from the germline V gene (reference sequence). The CDR3, from cysteine to phenylalanine, totals 17 residues. The retained sequence is limited to the CDR3, 51 bases, with the frame set at the first base. V was cut back by 2 bases and J by 4 bases, leaving a gap of 22 bases between them. The sequence links TRBV30 to TRBJ2-3; the D segment cannot be called with confidence. The clonotype originates from an adult in good health. The sequenced sample was peripheral blood, obtained on day 0 of AZD1222 vaccination. The CDR3 reads as follows: CAWSQTPGAKLADTQYF. The DNA reads TGTGCCTGGAGTCAGACGCCTGGAGCTAAACTCGCAGATACGCAGTATTTT.